Shown below are 27 T cell receptor beta chains from a single sample sequenced in a study of cytomegalovirus exposure and HLA in healthy donors (dated by TCRdb to about 2017). The library was produced with the immunoSEQ multiplex PCR assay. For the multiplex PCR, a mixture combining 60 forward primers for TCR Vbeta segments and 13 reverse primers for TCR Jbeta segments was used. Not all clones reach the TCRdb copy of this immuneACCESS table, which keeps in-frame sequences only. Checked studies attribute under half of the gap to unresolved V genes and leave the rest unexplained. This sample is represented by about 170,000 clones; 80% to 85% of them were singletons. The top ten clones comprise 2% to 2.5% of the sample. The specimen was PBMCs. Receptors were obtained from a male donor in good health and CMV-seronegative.

The rearrangement uses TRBV19 and TRBJ2-5; 10 nucleotides align to TRBD2. The CDR3 is 16 residues long. Germline V lookup: CDR1 LNHDA, CDR2 SQIVND (reference sequence). The V gene end was trimmed by 5 bases and the J gene end by 6 bases; junction bases not matched to a gene: 12. The CDR3 is CASSFTSSSGGKTQYF. CDR3 DNA sequence: TGTGCCAGTAGTTTTACCTCGTCTAGCGGGGGAAAGACCCAGTACTTC.

This chain links TRBV1 with TRBJ1-1. TRBV1 corresponds to a pseudogene. The CDR3 totals 13 residues. The CDR3 here is CTSSQVEDTEAFF. The DNA for the CDR3 is TGCACCAGCAGCCAAGTAGAGGACACTGAAGCTTTCTTT.

V and J are TRBV15 and TRBJ1-5; D ambiguous. V was cut by 0 bases and J by 6 bases, with 12 bases left in between. Per germline, CDR1 LNHNV and CDR2 YYDKDF (reference sequence). This CDR3 is 15 amino acids long. The CDR3 protein is CATSREAGNVQPQHF. CDR3 coding DNA: TGTGCCACCAGCAGAGAAGCGGGAAACGTTCAGCCCCAGCATTTT.

This chain uses TRBV6-5 with TRBJ2-3, with 7 bases fitting TRBD2. Trimming cost V 6 bases and J 6 bases; bases outside gene matches: 12. The germline V gene encodes CDR1 MNHEY and CDR2 SVGAGI. The CDR3 totals 15 residues. CDR3 bases: TGTGCCAGCAGGGGGCTCGGGACCGGGGGGGATACGCAGTATTTT. This gives the protein CASRGLGTGGDTQYF.

This clone was recorded only once. This chain uses TRBV9 with TRBJ2-2; 9 nucleotides line up with TRBD1. The V gene end was trimmed by 4 bases and the J gene end by 6 bases; junction bases not matched to a gene: 10. The CDR3 spans 16 residues. The germline V gene encodes CDR1 SGDLS and CDR2 YYNGEE. The CDR3 nucleotides are TGTGCCAGCAGCATCCGCCGGGACAGGGTAGCCGGGGAGCTGTTTTTT. Translating gives CASSIRRDRVAGELFF.

The chain is built from TRBV11-2 and TRBJ2-2; 13 positions agree with TRBD2. The germline CDR1 and CDR2 sequences are SGHAT and FQNNGV. With 5 bases clipped from V and 4 bases from J, the junction kept 4 bases outside the gene matches. The CDR3 sequence is 16 residues long. Here the CDR3 DNA reads TGTGCCAGCAGCACACTAGCGGGGGGGCTCACCGGGGAGCTGTTTTTT. Encoded protein: CASSTLAGGLTGELFF.

The CDR3 here is CASRVRANVLTF. CDR3 bases: TGTGCTAGCCGGGTTAGGGCCAACGTCCTGACTTTC. The rearrangement links TRBV7-9 to TRBJ2-6; D unclear. Germline CDR1 SEHNR, CDR2 FQNEAQ (reference sequence). The length of the CDR3 is 12 residues.

The chain has TRBV5-1 and TRBJ1-2; 9 nucleotides agree with TRBD1. Trimming took 1 base from V and 5 from J; bases not matched to a gene: 9. This CDR3 region has 16 residues. Per the germline V gene, CDR1 is SGHRS and CDR2 is YFSETQ. The CDR3 sequence is CASSLSGTGIGYGYTF. For the CDR3, the DNA is TGCGCCAGCAGCTTGTCCGGGACAGGGATAGGATATGGCTACACCTTC.

The rearrangement links TRBV7-9 to TRBJ2-2, with D possibly being TRBD2 (6 bases). Trimming pared 5 bases from V and 6 bases from J, leaving 22 bases between. The CDR3 length is 17 residues. CDR1 and CDR2 (germline): SEHNR, FQNEAQ (reference sequence). CDR3 nucleotide sequence: TGTGCCAGCAGCCCCCTCCGGGACTCCCAGTTCTCCGGGGAGCTGTTTTTT. Residues: CASSPLRDSQFSGELFF.

About this clone: A junction boundary mismatches the germline segment, possibly from a read error. The rearrangement joins TRBV13 to TRBJ2-5; perhaps TRBD2 as D (6 bases). The germline V gene encodes CDR1 PRHDT and CDR2 FYEKMQ (reference sequence). There are 13 residues in the CDR3. The CDR3, as DNA: TGCTCCACCGCGGGGACCTGGAGCGAGACCCAGTACTTC. Its protein product is CSTAGTWSETQYF.

This clone appeared a few times. The rearrangement uses TRBV5-1 and TRBJ1-1; D is possibly TRBD1 (5 bases). V lost 0 bases, J lost 4 bases, and 10 bases lay in between. Germline V gives CDR1 SGHRS, CDR2 YFSETQ. The CDR3 contains 14 residues. The DNA for the CDR3 is TGCGCCAGCAGCTTGGAAGTACAGGCCACTGAAGCTTTCTTT. This sequence encodes CASSLEVQATEAFF.

This clone was seen just once. V is TRBV11-2 and J is TRBJ1-1, with D possibly TRBD1 on 6 matching bases. Germline CDR1 is SGHAT and CDR2 is FQNNGV. This CDR3 is 14 amino acids long. Trimming took off 1 base at V and 4 bases at J, with 10 bases between the two ends. The CDR3 protein is CASSLAGAATEAFF. CDR3 in DNA: TGTGCCAGCAGCTTAGCAGGGGCGGCCACTGAAGCTTTCTTT.

This chain connects TRBV5-1 to TRBJ2-1; the D is unclear. This CDR3 has 12 residues. CDR1 and CDR2 (germline): SGHRS, YFSETQ. V lost 4 bases to trimming and J lost 9 bases, with 11 bases between them. In DNA form, the CDR3 reads TGCGCCAGCAGCAGTGAGCGTGCTGAGCAGTTCTTC. Encoded protein: CASSSERAEQFF.

This rearrangement joins TRBV6-6 to TRBJ2-7; possibly TRBD2 for D (7 bases). Trimming took 8 bases from V and 6 from J, leaving 14 bases between them. The germline V gene has CDR1 MNHNY and CDR2 SVGAGI (reference sequence). The CDR3 length is 12 residues. CDR3 sequence (DNA): TGTGCCAGCTATAGGGGGGGGAGCGAGCAGTACTTC. Protein: CASYRGGSEQYF.

The chain recombines TRBV5-1 with TRBJ1-1, with 12 bases lining up with TRBD1. The V segment lost 6 bases and the J segment 8 bases; nucleotides outside the gene matches: 11. This CDR3 spans 15 amino acids. Germline assignment: CDR1 SGHRS and CDR2 YFSETQ. The CDR3 loop is CASTREGTGGPEAFF. The CDR3 coding sequence is TGCGCCAGCACCCGAGAGGGGACAGGGGGCCCGGAAGCTTTCTTT. The full variable domain, in which reference TRBV5-1 and TRBJ1-1 provide the parts outside the CDR3, is KAGVTQTPRYLIKTRGQQVTLSCSPISGHRSVSWYQQTPGQGLQFLFEYFSETQRNKGNFPGRFSGRQFSNSRSEMNVSTLELGDSALYLCASTREGTGGPEAFFGQGTRLTVV.

This clone was observed a few times. The CDR3 nucleotides read TGCGCCAGCAGCTTGGGGGTAGCGGGGAGCACAGATACGCAGTATTTT. Translation: CASSLGVAGSTDTQYF. This chain links TRBV5-1 with TRBJ2-3; 8 bases fit TRBD2. The CDR3 length is 16 residues. CDR1 is SGHRS, CDR2 YFSETQ, per germline. V lost 0 bases and J lost 0; bases outside the gene matches: 3.

This chain connects TRBV9 to TRBJ2-5, with 7 bases matching TRBD2. CDR1 is SGDLS, CDR2 YYNGEE, per germline. This CDR3 is 17 amino acids long. J lost 1 base, V lost 3 bases, and 12 bases had no gene match. The CDR3 coding sequence is TGTGCCAGCAGCGGCGGGCGGCGGGGGACCCTCCAAGAGACCCAGTACTTC. Protein: CASSGGRRGTLQETQYF.

The chain links TRBV13 to TRBJ1-6; 7 bases line up with TRBD1. The junction had 10 bases not matched to a gene; V was cut back by 5 bases and J by 9 bases. This CDR3 has 15 residues. Germline loops: CDR1 PRHDT, CDR2 FYEKMQ (reference sequence). DNA of the CDR3: TGTGCCAGCAGCATACAGGGGAGAAGAGGTTCACCCCTCCACTTT. It codes for CASSIQGRRGSPLHF.

The chain carries TRBV4-3 and TRBJ2-3; 10 positions agree with TRBD1. Germline CDR1 and CDR2: LGHNA and YSLEER. The V segment lost 3 bases and the J segment 4 bases; nucleotides outside the gene matches: 7. The CDR3 covers 16 residues. The CDR3 protein is CASSHGQGGGADTQYF. The CDR3 DNA reads as TGCGCCAGCAGCCACGGACAGGGGGGGGGAGCAGATACGCAGTATTTT.

V and J are TRBV14 and TRBJ2-3, with D maybe TRBD2 (5 bases). This CDR3 has 12 amino acids. Germline CDR1 and CDR2: SGHDN and FVKESK. With 4 bases removed from V and 8 bases from J, the gap between germline ends came to 10 bases. In nucleotides, the CDR3 is TGTGCCAGCAGCCGGCGGGCGGGTACGCAGTATTTT. It translates to CASSRRAGTQYF.

In this sample, this clone turned up a few times. The chain couples TRBV5-8 to TRBJ2-5, with D possibly TRBD2 on 6 matching bases. The germline CDR1 and CDR2 sequences are SGHTS and YDEGEE. The CDR3 consists of 15 residues. The germline V and J ends were trimmed by 4 bases and 4 bases, with 17 bases remaining between them. The CDR3: CASSDGTLRSETQYF. The CDR3 region has the DNA TGTGCCAGCAGCGACGGGACTCTCAGGTCAGAGACCCAGTACTTC.

J is TRBJ2-2 and V is TRBV4-1; 16 bases are shared with TRBD2. This CDR3 region has 18 residues. CDR1 is MGHRA, CDR2 YSYEKL, per germline. V lost 0 bases and J lost 7; bases outside the gene matches: 5. CDR3 residues: CASSQEGLAGGQGGELFF. The CDR3 DNA reads as TGCGCCAGCAGCCAAGAGGGACTAGCGGGGGGGCAAGGCGGGGAGCTGTTTTTT.

CDR3 sequence (DNA): TGCGCCAGCAGCCAAGTGCCGGGTAGGAACACTGAAGCTTTCTTT. It codes for CASSQVPGRNTEAFF. This chain connects TRBV4-1 to TRBJ1-1; D is ambiguous. CDR3 length: 15 amino acids. The germline gives CDR1 MGHRA, CDR2 YSYEKL. Trimming left V 1 base short and J 1 base short, with 10 bases between.

The chain carries TRBV4-3 and TRBJ2-5, with TRBD2 as a possible D gene (5 bases). The CDR3 extends over 15 amino acids. Germline V gene data show CDR1 as LGHNA and CDR2 as YSLEER. V shed 0 bases and J shed 1 base, with 9 bases lying between them. CDR3 amino acids: CASSQDVTSQETQYF. Here the CDR3 DNA reads TGCGCCAGCAGCCAAGATGTAACTAGCCAAGAGACCCAGTACTTC.

This clone was seen a single time. The V call is TRBV4-2, the J call TRBJ2-7; D is perhaps TRBD1 (5 bases). The V gene lost 3 bases and the J gene lost 3 bases, with 12 bases spanning the gap. The CDR3 has 14 amino acids. Germline-derived CDR1 and CDR2 are LGHNA and YNFKEQ. CDR3 nucleotide sequence: TGTGCCAGCAGCCACGCGGACATTGGCTACGAGCAGTACTTC. It specifies CASSHADIGYEQYF.

As regards this clone: Its ends do not fully match the called genes, so a read error is possible. CDR3 coding DNA: TGTGCGATCAGGGGTACAGGGGGCGATGGATATGGCTACACCTTC. Amino acid sequence: CAIRGTGGDGYGYTF. The genes are TRBV10-3 and TRBJ1-2; TRBD1 matches at 9 bases. The CDR3 is made up of 15 amino acids. The V gene's germline CDR1 is ENHRY and CDR2 SYGVKD.

J is TRBJ2-1 and V is TRBV5-1; D gene unclear. The CDR3 is 11 residues long. CDR1 is SGHRS and CDR2 is YFSETQ in the germline V gene. V lost 3 bases to trimming and J lost 4 bases, with 2 bases between them. The CDR3 region is CASSSYNEQFF. CDR3 sequence (DNA): TGCGCCAGCAGCTCTTACAATGAGCAGTTCTTC.